This T cell receptor beta chain emerged from a study of T cells in Graves' hyperthyroidism and ophthalmopathy. Study outcomes and limitations: The blood repertoire included most of the expanded thyroid clonotypes above 0.001.

Graves' hyperthyroidism showing no ophthalmopathy progression within 18 months was considered stable. The V end was cut by 0 bases, the J end by 4 bases, with 10 bases between. Germline V lookup: CDR1 LNHNV, CDR2 YYDKDF (reference sequence). CDR3 length: 16 residues. About this clonotype: The antigen remains unidentified.

What was amplified from RNA transcripts were TCR beta CDR3 regions. The HTBI primer set served for first-round RT-PCR of the TCR CDR3. TCRdb re-called the multiplex PCR reads through MiXCR, storing one row per CDR3 protein. Among 750,000 to 900,000 distinct CDR3 sequences listed, 35% to 45% were seen once. The receptor's source is a man younger than 35 with Graves' hyperthyroidism. The chain links TRBV15 to TRBJ2-6; tentative D call: TRBD1 (6 bases). Sequencing used blood. The CDR3 reads CATSREQGSGANVLTF. Written as DNA, the CDR3 is TGTGCCACCAGCAGAGAACAGGGATCCGGGGCCAACGTCCTGACTTTC.